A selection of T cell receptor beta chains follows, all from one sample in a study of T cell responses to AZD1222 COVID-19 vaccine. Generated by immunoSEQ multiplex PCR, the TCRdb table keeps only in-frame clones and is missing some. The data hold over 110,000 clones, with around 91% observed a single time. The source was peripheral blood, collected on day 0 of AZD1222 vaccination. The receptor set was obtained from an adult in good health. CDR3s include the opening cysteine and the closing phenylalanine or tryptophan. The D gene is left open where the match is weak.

CASSYRETYEQYF	-	TRBJ2-7	TRBV27
CASRLDPYSNQPQHF	-	TRBJ1-5	TRBV11-1
CASSWTDRPIYEQYF	TRBD1	TRBJ2-7	TRBV5-6
CATSRDQARNIQYF	-	TRBJ2-4	TRBV15
CASGRVGPLEQYF	-	TRBJ2-7	TRBV6-5
CASSRRRDSFTDTQYF	-	TRBJ2-3	TRBV14
CASSQRDGELFF	-	TRBJ2-2	TRBV2
CASRVLWGDTQYF	-	TRBJ2-3	TRBV27
CASRPDPNTIYF	-	TRBJ1-3	TRBV19
CASSLTVYSGNTIYF	-	TRBJ1-3	TRBV7-8
CASSEGGGNQPQHF	-	TRBJ1-5	TRBV6-1
CASSPRGQGIFHEQYF	TRBD1	TRBJ2-7	TRBV7-9
CASSHDPNTEAFF	-	TRBJ1-1	TRBV3-1/TRBV3-2
CASSYQGGPNIQYF	-	TRBJ2-4	TRBV5-5
CARSKKSPGTGYSGNTIYF	-	TRBJ1-3	TRBV7-5
CSASTGFQPQHF	-	TRBJ1-5	TRBV20-1
CASSLGVGAYEQYF	-	TRBJ2-7	TRBV28
CASSGLQGGYEQYF	TRBD1	TRBJ2-7	TRBV5-1
CASSLGLVTAHEQYF	-	TRBJ2-7	TRBV7-2
CSVLVGGGFNWEAHNSPLHF	-	TRBJ1-6	TRBV29-1
CASSLGQGASGYTF	TRBD1	TRBJ1-2	TRBV5-1
CASEPGQGNTEAFF	TRBD1	TRBJ1-1	TRBV19
CASSLVRGPYSPLHF	TRBD1	TRBJ1-6	TRBV5-6
CASSARGTLTYEQYF	-	TRBJ2-7	TRBV27
CASSFRRGDGYTF	-	TRBJ1-2	TRBV12-3/TRBV12-4
CASRDPRDGEAFF	-	TRBJ1-1	TRBV19
CASSNRQNEQFF	-	TRBJ2-1	TRBV19
CAWSSGGRETQYF	TRBD2	TRBJ2-5	TRBV30
CASSPTGTHEAFF	-	TRBJ1-1	TRBV7-9
CASSQRQGEKLFF	TRBD1	TRBJ1-4	TRBV4-1
CASSHRRQVNEQFF	-	TRBJ2-1	TRBV6-5
CASSPPSSGNLEQYF	TRBD2	TRBJ2-7	TRBV13
CSATTGSGNTIYF	TRBD1	TRBJ1-3	TRBV29-1
CASSLGGANYGYTF	-	TRBJ1-2	TRBV5-1
CASSLGRGGTDTQYF	TRBD2	TRBJ2-3	TRBV11-3
CASSLGRDTLSTDTQYF	-	TRBJ2-3	TRBV7-9
CASSLWNGGGEQYF	TRBD2	TRBJ2-7	TRBV5-1
CASSQSGGGLTSGQFF	-	TRBJ2-1	TRBV23-1
CASSQDRWGHSGNTIYF	-	TRBJ1-3	TRBV14
CASSLQMNTEAFF	-	TRBJ1-1	TRBV18
CASSLTVGLGTEAFF	-	TRBJ1-1	TRBV27
CAWSVSRGYGYTF	-	TRBJ1-2	TRBV30
CASSLYEDSNYGYTF	-	TRBJ1-2	TRBV28
CASSASQGRGYGYTF	-	TRBJ1-2	TRBV5-6
CAWSPVQETQYF	-	TRBJ2-5	TRBV30
CASTRTGDSNQPQHF	TRBD1	TRBJ1-5	TRBV9
CASRHSGNTIYF	-	TRBJ1-3	TRBV6-5
CSAVVGPNDEQFF	-	TRBJ2-1	TRBV29-1
CASSQQLQETQYF	-	TRBJ2-5	TRBV14
CASSLGLNTEAFF	-	TRBJ1-1	TRBV5-8
CASSQASSHTEAFF	-	TRBJ1-1	TRBV3-1/TRBV3-2
CASSPSVGREKLFF	-	TRBJ1-4	TRBV5-1
CASSFVRGDSPLHF	-	TRBJ1-6	TRBV27
CASSSTPGGDSPLHF	TRBD1	TRBJ1-6	TRBV14
CASSLYAGYEQYF	-	TRBJ2-7	TRBV27